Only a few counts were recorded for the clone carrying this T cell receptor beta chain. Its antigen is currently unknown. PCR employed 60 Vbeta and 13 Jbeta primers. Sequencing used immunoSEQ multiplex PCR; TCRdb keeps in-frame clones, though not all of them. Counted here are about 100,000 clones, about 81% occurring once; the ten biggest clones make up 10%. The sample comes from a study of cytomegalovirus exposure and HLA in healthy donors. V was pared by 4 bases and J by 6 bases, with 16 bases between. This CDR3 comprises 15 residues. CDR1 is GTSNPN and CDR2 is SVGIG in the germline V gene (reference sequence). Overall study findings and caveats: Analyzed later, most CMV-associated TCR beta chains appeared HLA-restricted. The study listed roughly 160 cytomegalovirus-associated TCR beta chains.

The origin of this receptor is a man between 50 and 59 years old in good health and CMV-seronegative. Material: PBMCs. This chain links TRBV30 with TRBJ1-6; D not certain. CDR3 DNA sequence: TGTGCCTGGAACTTCGGAGTGGCGGCTAATTCACCCCTCCACTTT. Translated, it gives CAWNFGVAANSPLHF. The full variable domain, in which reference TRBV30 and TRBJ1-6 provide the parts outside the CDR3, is SQTIHQWPATLVQPVGSPLSLECTVEGTSNPNLYWYRQAAGRGLQLLFYSVGIGQISSEVPQNLSASRPQDRQFILSSKKLLLSDSGFYLCAWNFGVAANSPLHFGNGTRLTVT.